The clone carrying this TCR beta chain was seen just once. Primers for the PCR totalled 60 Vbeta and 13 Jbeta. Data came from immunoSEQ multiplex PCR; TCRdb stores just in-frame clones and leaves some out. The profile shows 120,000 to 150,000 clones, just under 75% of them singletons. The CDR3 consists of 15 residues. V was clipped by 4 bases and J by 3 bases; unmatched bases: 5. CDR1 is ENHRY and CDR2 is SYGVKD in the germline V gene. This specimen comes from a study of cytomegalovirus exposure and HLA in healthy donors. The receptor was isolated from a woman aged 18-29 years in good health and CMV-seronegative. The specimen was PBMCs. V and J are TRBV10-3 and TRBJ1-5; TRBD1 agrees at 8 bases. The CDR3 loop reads CAISARQGFNQPQHF. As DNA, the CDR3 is TGTGCCATCAGTGCCAGACAGGGGTTCAATCAGCCCCAGCATTTT.